This note documents a single T cell receptor (beta chain) sequence. Germline values: CDR1 LNHDA, CDR2 SQIVND (reference sequence). The CDR3 loop spans 16 amino acids. V was clipped by 5 bases and J by 4 bases; unmatched bases: 11. Repertoires were generated with immunoSEQ multiplex PCR, while TCRdb's copy carries only in-frame clones and drops some. Among approximately 3,000 clones listed, less than 75% were seen once. The sample originates from a study of chemoradiotherapy in HPV16-positive cancers. This sample was gathered from a patient who underwent chemoradiotherapy. This TCR was sampled from a human donor with HPV-associated anogenital cancer. This chain links TRBV19 with TRBJ1-2; TRBD1 aligns across 9 bases. This CDR3 reads CASSLLRDRDFYGYTF. The CDR3 nucleotides read TGTGCCAGTAGTTTACTCCGGGACAGGGATTTCTATGGCTACACCTTC.